This is a list of T cell receptor beta chains from one sample in a study of blood T cell repertoires in COVID-19. Data came from immunoSEQ multiplex PCR; TCRdb stores just in-frame clones and leaves some out. The data show approximately 160,000 clones, approximately 82% seen once. The source material was PBMCs or T cells enriched from blood (not recorded which). These receptors were collected from a woman in her fifties or sixties who had recovered from COVID-19. Both conserved end residues are part of each CDR3. Fields, in order: V gene, clone size, J gene, D gene, CDR3 DNA, CDR3 protein. The D gene is left open where the match is weak. Clone size, where shown, is once, few, many, or a class for clones that have expanded.

v_call: TRBV27; clone_size: -; j_call: TRBJ2-3; d_call: TRBD2; cdr3_nt: TGTGCCAGCGGGGGGGGACTAGCGTCAAATACGCAGTATTTT; cdr3_aa: CASGGGLASNTQYF
v_call: TRBV2; clone_size: -; j_call: TRBJ1-2; d_call: TRBD1; cdr3_nt: TGTGCCAGCAGTGGACCTGCCGGGACAGGGAAAAAGAACTATGGCTACACCTTC; cdr3_aa: CASSGPAGTGKKNYGYTF
v_call: TRBV5-1; clone_size: -; j_call: TRBJ2-3; d_call: TRBD2; cdr3_nt: TGCGCCAGCAGCCCGGGACTAGGCACAGATACGCAGTATTTT; cdr3_aa: CASSPGLGTDTQYF
v_call: TRBV5-1; clone_size: -; j_call: TRBJ2-3; d_call: -; cdr3_nt: TGCGCCAGCAGCTTGTCGTTCGACACCGCCACAGATACGCAGTATTTT; cdr3_aa: CASSLSFDTATDTQYF
v_call: TRBV7-2; clone_size: -; j_call: TRBJ2-4; d_call: TRBD2; cdr3_nt: TGTGCCAGCAGCTTTCTAGCGGGGGGGTTAGCCAAAAACATTCAGTACTTC; cdr3_aa: CASSFLAGGLAKNIQYF
v_call: TRBV9; clone_size: -; j_call: TRBJ1-5; d_call: TRBD1; cdr3_nt: TGTGCCAGCAGCGTAGATCAGGGGGCCGGACAGCCCCAGCATTTT; cdr3_aa: CASSVDQGAGQPQHF
v_call: TRBV7-2; clone_size: -; j_call: TRBJ2-1; d_call: TRBD2; cdr3_nt: TGTGCCAGCAGCCCCTGGACTAGCGGATATGAGCAGTTCTTC; cdr3_aa: CASSPWTSGYEQFF
v_call: TRBV6-5; clone_size: -; j_call: TRBJ2-3; d_call: -; cdr3_nt: TGTGCCAGCAGGTCTAGCGGCACAGATACGCAGTATTTT; cdr3_aa: CASRSSGTDTQYF
v_call: TRBV5-1; clone_size: -; j_call: TRBJ1-1; d_call: -; cdr3_nt: TGCGCCAGCAGCTTTATAGGGGACACTGAAGCTTTCTTT; cdr3_aa: CASSFIGDTEAFF
v_call: TRBV9; clone_size: once; j_call: TRBJ2-1; d_call: TRBD2; cdr3_nt: TGTGCCAGCAGCCCTACCATAGCGGGCGGCATGAACAATGAGCAGTTCTTC; cdr3_aa: CASSPTIAGGMNNEQFF
v_call: TRBV5-8; clone_size: -; j_call: TRBJ1-5; d_call: -; cdr3_nt: TGTGCCAGCAGCTTGCTACAGGCTCTAGGCAATCAGCCCCAGCATTTT; cdr3_aa: CASSLLQALGNQPQHF
v_call: TRBV19; clone_size: once; j_call: TRBJ2-1; d_call: TRBD1; cdr3_nt: TGTGCCAGTAGTGCGGGGGGACAGGGGTTGTTCTTC; cdr3_aa: CASSAGGQGLFF
v_call: TRBV30; clone_size: -; j_call: TRBJ1-1; d_call: -; cdr3_nt: TGTGCCTGGAGTGGGCAGGCAATGGCTGAAGCTTTCTTT; cdr3_aa: CAWSGQAMAEAFF
v_call: TRBV5-1; clone_size: -; j_call: TRBJ1-2; d_call: -; cdr3_nt: TGCGCCAGCGGGTCCGAGGCCTATGGCTACACCTTC; cdr3_aa: CASGSEAYGYTF
v_call: TRBV5-1; clone_size: once; j_call: TRBJ1-4; d_call: -; cdr3_nt: TGCGCCAGCAGCTCGCAGGCTTCCGATGCAACTAATGAAAAACTGTTTTTT; cdr3_aa: CASSSQASDATNEKLFF
v_call: TRBV12-3/TRBV12-4; clone_size: -; j_call: TRBJ2-1; d_call: -; cdr3_nt: TGTGCCAGTGAGGGCAGCTCCTACAATGAGCAGTTCTTC; cdr3_aa: CASEGSSYNEQFF
v_call: TRBV28; clone_size: -; j_call: TRBJ1-5; d_call: -; cdr3_nt: TGTGCCAGCAGTCAGAATCAGCCCCAGCATTTT; cdr3_aa: CASSQNQPQHF